These 3 T cell receptor beta chains were all obtained from the same sample, sequenced in a study of early T cells in non-severe SARS-CoV-2 infection. TCRdb reprocessed the 5' RACE reads with MiXCR, giving one entry per CDR3 protein. The sample includes 60,000 or so distinct CDR3 sequences, roughly 10% of them seen just once. The sample taken for sequencing was whole blood. The receptors were sampled from an adult who was a healthcare worker with PCR-confirmed SARS-CoV-2 infection or an uninfected control (not recorded which).

The chain recombines TRBV6-5 with TRBJ1-1, with D possibly matching TRBD1 (5 bases). CDR1 is MNHEY, CDR2 SVGAGI, per germline. V was clipped by 2 bases and J by 1 base, with 8 bases between them. The CDR3 totals 14 residues. CDR3: CASSYLGPNTEAFF. The DNA for the CDR3 is TGTGCCAGCAGTTACCTGGGGCCGAACACTGAAGCTTTCTTT.

This clonotype was found a few times. V usage is TRBV10-3 and J usage is TRBJ1-1, with D possibly matching TRBD1 (6 bases). V shed 6 bases and J shed 10 bases, with 18 bases lying between them. The CDR3 has 13 amino acids. The V gene's germline CDR1 is ENHRY and CDR2 SYGVKD. The DNA of the CDR3 is TGTGCCATCAGAGAGGGGGGCGAGGGGAGAGCTTTCTTT. The encoded protein is CAIREGGEGRAFF.

In its sample, this clonotype was seen many times. This chain links TRBV12-5 with TRBJ2-7; D is perhaps TRBD1 (6 bases). The V gene lost 0 bases and the J gene lost 4 bases, with 7 bases spanning the gap. The CDR3 runs to 13 residues. Germline V CDR1 and CDR2: LGHNT, FRNRAP. The CDR3 region is CASGLVGAYEQYF. DNA for the CDR3: TGTGCTAGTGGTTTGGTGGGGGCATACGAGCAGTACTTC. The full variable domain, completed using reference TRBV12-5 and TRBJ2-7, is DARVTQTPRHKVTEMGQEVTMRCQPILGHNTVFWYRQTMMQGLELLAYFRNRAPLDDSGMPKDRFSAEMPDATLATLKIQPSEPRDSAVYFCASGLVGAYEQYFGPGTRLTVT.